Listed here are 8 T cell receptor beta chains from one sample, sequenced in a study of OX40 agonist ivuxolimab in advanced cancers. The assay was immunoSEQ multiplex PCR, and TCRdb's table has in-frame clones only and misses some. The data hold 90,000 to 120,000 clones, with under 95% observed a single time. The sample in question was CD4+ or CD8+ T cells sorted from blood, obtained in a trial of the OX40 agonist ivuxolimab. Source of these receptors: an adult with an advanced solid tumor such as melanoma, head and neck, liver or kidney cancer.

V usage is TRBV7-9 and J usage is TRBJ2-7, with 8 bases aligning to TRBD2. V was clipped by 7 bases and J by 6 bases; unmatched bases: 11. Germline V gene data show CDR1 as SEHNR and CDR2 as FQNEAQ (reference sequence). The CDR3 sequence is 14 residues long. The CDR3 protein is CASIHSGKMSEQYF. The CDR3 DNA follows: TGTGCCAGCATCCATAGCGGGAAGATGAGCGAGCAGTACTTC.

The chain carries TRBV25-1 and TRBJ1-6, with D tentatively TRBD1 (5 bases). CDR1 and CDR2 (germline): MGHDK, SYGVNS. The CDR3 extends over 13 amino acids. V lost 7 bases, J lost 6 bases, and 10 bases lay in between. Here the CDR3 reads CASNRQSNSPLHF. The CDR3 DNA reads TGTGCCAGCAACCGACAGTCTAATTCACCCCTCCACTTT.

V is TRBV28 and J is TRBJ1-2, with 8 nucleotides matching TRBD1. There are 16 residues in the CDR3. Germline V gene lookup returns CDR1 MDHEN and CDR2 SYDVKM. Trimming at V came to 3 bases and at J to 3 bases, leaving 9 bases not matched to a gene. The CDR3 sequence is CASSLGQEIYYYGYTF. CDR3 DNA: TGTGCCAGCAGTTTGGGACAGGAGATCTACTACTATGGCTACACCTTC.

The rearrangement uses TRBV6-5 and TRBJ1-4, with 7 bases aligning to TRBD1. The J segment lost 4 bases and the V segment lost 0 bases, leaving 2 bases of the junction unmatched. CDR3 length: 15 amino acids. Germline CDR1 and CDR2: MNHEY and SVGAGI. The CDR3 region has the DNA TGTGCCAGCAGTTACTCCACAGGGGATAATGAAAAACTGTTTTTT. Amino acid sequence: CASSYSTGDNEKLFF.

In its sample, this clone was seen a few times. The chain combines TRBV9 with TRBJ1-4; D gene uncertain. This CDR3 spans 15 amino acids. Per germline, CDR1 SGDLS and CDR2 YYNGEE. V was shortened by 0 bases and J by 7 bases, with 13 bases between the two germline ends. The CDR3 protein is CASSVGEGLAEKLFF. CDR3 DNA sequence: TGTGCCAGCAGCGTAGGAGAAGGGTTGGCTGAAAAACTGTTTTTT.

CDR3 DNA: TGTGCCAGCAGCCCCCCAACTAGCGGCTTCTACAATGAGCAGTTCTTC. As protein: CASSPPTSGFYNEQFF. The V call is TRBV28, the J call TRBJ2-1, with 8 bases matching TRBD2. The CDR3 is 16 residues long. Germline V gives CDR1 MDHEN, CDR2 SYDVKM. V shed 6 bases, J shed 3 bases, and the junction held 10 bases outside the gene matches.

The chain carries TRBV6-1 and TRBJ2-1, with 9 bases that match TRBD1. Germline V gene data show CDR1 as MNHNS and CDR2 as SASEGT. The CDR3 sequence is 13 residues long. Trimming at V came to 4 bases and at J to 7 bases, leaving 2 bases not matched to a gene. CDR3 residues: CASSVDRGNEQFF. CDR3 sequence (DNA): TGTGCCAGCAGTGTTGACAGGGGGAATGAGCAGTTCTTC.

V is TRBV7-8 and J is TRBJ2-3; D possibly corresponds to TRBD2 (6 bases). CDR1 is SGHVS, CDR2 FQNEAQ, per germline. This CDR3 is built from 15 residues. V lost 5 bases, J lost 1 base, and 13 bases lay in between. CDR3 coding DNA: TGTGCCAGCAGCCCCTGGGGGGAAGGCACAGATACGCAGTATTTT. Amino acids: CASSPWGEGTDTQYF.